These T cell receptor beta chains were read from a single sample in a study of T cells in Graves' hyperthyroidism and ophthalmopathy. TCRdb processed the multiplex PCR reads anew with MiXCR; each CDR3 protein has one entry. Of over 250,000 distinct CDR3 sequences listed, less than 30% were seen once; the top ten hold roughly a quarter. Sequencing was performed on blood. All receptors come from a man aged 40-55 years with Graves' hyperthyroidism that later progressed to Graves' ophthalmopathy. Both conserved end residues are part of each CDR3. Fields, in order: J gene, V gene, CDR3 protein.

>TRBJ2-7|TRBV5-1
CASSRTSGSVYEQYF
>TRBJ2-7|TRBV7-2
CASSIIYPGGSYEQYF
>TRBJ1-1|TRBV5-1
CATPDRGPVDTEAFF
>TRBJ2-7|TRBV6-1
CASSDAGFNEQYF
>TRBJ2-7|TRBV7-9
CASSPVSGSYEQYF
>TRBJ1-1|TRBV5-1
CASSLVSRGDTEAFF
>TRBJ1-3|TRBV7-3
CASSRDRGNTIYF
>TRBJ2-5|TRBV13
CASSYRDRGVRYQETQYF
>TRBJ2-5|TRBV12-3/TRBV12-4
CASSLGGVPKETQYF
>TRBJ2-7|TRBV28
CASSGGQGVYEQYF
>TRBJ1-2|TRBV7-9
CASSRDKVYGYTF
>TRBJ2-2|TRBV7-9
CASSFGASRTTGELFF
>TRBJ2-7|TRBV20-1
CSAPPGGPLKEQYF
>TRBJ2-7|TRBV12-3/TRBV12-4
CASGKTSYYYEQYF
>TRBJ2-1|TRBV24-1
CATSDPGTVSYNEQFF
>TRBJ2-7|TRBV10-3
CAISGTVIRSSEQYF
>TRBJ1-1|TRBV5-1
CASSLIQTDFTEAFF
>TRBJ2-7|TRBV6-1
CASSKRQPPYEQYF
>TRBJ2-7|TRBV5-1
CASSLSATSGRASGEQYF
>TRBJ1-3|TRBV7-8
CASSLDPSGNTIYF
>TRBJ2-5|TRBV20-1
CSAREGGAEETQYF
>TRBJ1-1|TRBV7-2
CASSRRGGAGGTNTEAFF
>TRBJ1-1|TRBV11-2
CASSLVEGGGTEAFF
>TRBJ1-5|TRBV6-5
CASSYKGPGNQPQHF
>TRBJ2-2|TRBV6-5
CASSYRGGGNTGELFF
>TRBJ1-5|TRBV29-1
CSVGGGNQPQHF
>TRBJ2-7|TRBV19
CASSIMGGTLAKGSYEQYF
>TRBJ1-2|TRBV28
CASSFVSGGLRGRIGYTF
>TRBJ1-5|TRBV6-2/TRBV6-3
CASSNLILSNQPQHF
>TRBJ1-5|TRBV3-1
CASSQLGGRGNQPQHF
>TRBJ2-7|TRBV7-2
CASSDALTGLEQYF
>TRBJ1-1|TRBV29-1
CSAERNTEALF
>TRBJ1-5|TRBV7-2
CASSGGRQNQPQHF
>TRBJ1-1|TRBV7-2
CASSLGSGLNTEAFF
>TRBJ1-2|TRBV5-1
CASSPDTVNYGYTF
>TRBJ1-5|TRBV11-1
CASSLILGHQPQHF
>TRBJ1-6|TRBV28
CASSPPPSALHF
>TRBJ2-7|TRBV5-5
CASSFMEGQGGHEQYF
>TRBJ2-5|TRBV20-1
CSAPVVQRQETQYF
>TRBJ2-5|TRBV11-1
CASSLASQGETQYF
>TRBJ1-2|TRBV25-1
CASSLRSSSDGYTF
>TRBJ1-5|TRBV20-1
CSAPRGSGNQPQHF
>TRBJ1-2|TRBV10-1
CASKPQHSPYGYTF
>TRBJ2-7|TRBV7-2
CASSFSGRSSYEQYF
>TRBJ2-7|TRBV10-3
CAIRDDGTSGLGQYF
>TRBJ1-2|TRBV20-1
CSARRAQTGESGYTF
>TRBJ1-2|TRBV6-2/TRBV6-3
CASLPVAGSYGYTF
>TRBJ1-5|TRBV28
CASSLRQQSNQPQHF